This T cell receptor beta chain was recorded in a study of response to subunit inactivated influenza vaccine. CDR1 is SGHTA and CDR2 is FQGTGA in the germline V gene. The CDR3 totals 15 residues. The V gene lost 2 bases and the J gene lost 4 bases, with 11 bases spanning the gap. TCRdb passed the RT-PCR reads through MiXCR, listing each CDR3 protein once. The sample has about 520,000 distinct CDR3 sequences, roughly 7.6% seen once. The sequence derives from a man in his fifties or sixties who received an inactivated influenza vaccine. The chain carries TRBV7-3 and TRBJ2-2; D not certain. Sequenced material: PBMCs from blood, taken 23 months after vaccination. The CDR3: CASSLGPPGTGELFF. The CDR3 DNA follows: TGTGCCAGCAGCTTAGGCCCCCCAGGCACCGGGGAGCTGTTTTTT.